Listed below are T cell receptor beta chains from one sample, sequenced in a study of T cell responses to AZD1222 COVID-19 vaccine. Assay: immunoSEQ multiplex PCR; the TCRdb copy retains only in-frame clones and omits some. The sample includes fewer than 150,000 clones, more than 75% of them seen just once. Sequencing used peripheral blood, obtained on day 0 of AZD1222 vaccination. Receptors were obtained from an adult in good health. Each CDR3 is given with its conserved first and last residue. Each record gives: J gene, D gene, V gene, clone size, CDR3 DNA, CDR3 protein. The D gene is left open where the match is weak. The size of a clone is reported for some rows only, either as once, few or many, or as a class for expanded clones.

>TRBJ2-7|NA|TRBV12-3/TRBV12-4|few
TGTGCCAGCAGTTTGAGACAGCCCTACGAGCAGTACTTC
CASSLRQPYEQYF
>TRBJ1-2|TRBD1|TRBV7-7|few
TGTGCTAGCAGCTTACAGGGGCAGGTCCTTAACTATGGCTACACCTTC
CASSLQGQVLNYGYTF
>TRBJ1-5|NA|TRBV30|NA
TGTGCCTGGACTTATGGGGGCAATCAGCCCCAGCATTTT
CAWTYGGNQPQHF
>TRBJ2-5|TRBD2|TRBV6-6|once
TGTGCCAGCAATTTTAGCCCCGGGACTAGCGGCCCCCTCCACTTC
CASNFSPGTSGPLHF
>TRBJ1-4|TRBD1|TRBV3-1/TRBV3-2|NA
TGTGCCAGCAGCCCGGGACAGGGGGGAGAAAAACTGTTTTTT
CASSPGQGGEKLFF
>TRBJ2-7|TRBD1|TRBV24-1|NA
TGTGCCACCAGTGATCCGGGACAGGGGAGCTCCTACGAGCAGTACTTC
CATSDPGQGSSYEQYF
>TRBJ1-1|NA|TRBV5-1|NA
TGCGCCAGCAGCTTGGACGGGGGGAACACTGAAGCTTTCTTT
CASSLDGGNTEAFF
>TRBJ2-2|NA|TRBV19|NA
TGTGCCAGTACCACAGCGAACACCGGGGAGCTGTTTTTT
CASTTANTGELFF
>TRBJ1-2|NA|TRBV5-6|NA
TGTGCCAGCAGCTTGCTAGGTTCGGTTAACTATGGCTACACCTTC
CASSLLGSVNYGYTF
>TRBJ1-5|NA|TRBV5-1|NA
TGCGCCAGCAGCTTGGGGGCAGGGATCAATCAGCCCCAGCATTTT
CASSLGAGINQPQHF
>TRBJ1-2|NA|TRBV5-1|few
TGCGCCAGCAGCTTGTATAGCGTAGGCTATGGCTACACCTTC
CASSLYSVGYGYTF
>TRBJ1-3|TRBD1|TRBV19|NA
TGTGCCACCCGGGACAGGGGGTTTCAAAACGATAACTCTGGAAACACCATATATTTT
CATRDRGFQNDNSGNTIYF
>TRBJ1-6|NA|TRBV28|NA
TGTGCCAGCAGTTATAATTCACCCCTCCACTTT
CASSYNSPLHF
>TRBJ1-6|NA|TRBV5-1|NA
TGCGCCAGCAGCTCGGGGTCTGGTGATTCACCCCTCCACTTT
CASSSGSGDSPLHF
>TRBJ1-3|NA|TRBV28|NA
TGTGCCAGCAGTTACTACTCTGGAAACACCATATATTTT
CASSYYSGNTIYF
>TRBJ1-6|NA|TRBV5-6|NA
TGTGCCAGCGTGGAGGGGGATATATGGAATTCACCCCTCCACTTT
CASVEGDIWNSPLHF
>TRBJ1-3|NA|TRBV19|few
TGTGCCAGTAGTATAGAGCCCTACAGGAGAGCTTCTGGAAACACCATATATTTT
CASSIEPYRRASGNTIYF
>TRBJ2-5|TRBD1|TRBV19|NA
TGTGCCAGTAGTTCATCGAACAGGGGGCGAATGGAGACCCAGTACTTC
CASSSSNRGRMETQYF
>TRBJ1-2|TRBD1|TRBV5-4|NA
TGTGCCAGCAGCTTAGCTACCCCGACAGGGGGCGGTGGCTACACCTTC
CASSLATPTGGGGYTF
>TRBJ1-5|NA|TRBV9|NA
TGTGCCAGCAGCGTAGCCCAGGACGGGCCCCAGCATTTT
CASSVAQDGPQHF
>TRBJ1-5|TRBD1|TRBV10-3|NA
TGTGCCACGCAAGGGACAGCTAGCAATCAGCCCCAGCATTTT
CATQGTASNQPQHF
>TRBJ1-5|TRBD1|TRBV3-1/TRBV3-2|NA
TGTGCCAGCAGCCAAGATTCCCCCGTCCGACAGGGGGCTATTTATCAGCCCCAGCATTTT
CASSQDSPVRQGAIYQPQHF
>TRBJ2-7|NA|TRBV6-5|few
TGTGCCAGCAGTTATAGCTCCTACGAGCAGTACTTC
CASSYSSYEQYF
>TRBJ2-1|TRBD2|TRBV15|NA
TGTGCCACCAGCAGAGATCAACGACTAGCGGGTCCCAAACTTTACAATGAGCAGTTCTTC
CATSRDQRLAGPKLYNEQFF
>TRBJ1-1|NA|TRBV5-5|NA
TGTGCCAGCAGCTTGCTGGTGGCAGGGCTCACTGAAGCTTTCTTT
CASSLLVAGLTEAFF
>TRBJ1-1|TRBD1|TRBV27|NA
TGTGCCAGCAGTCTTTGGACAGGGGGATCCACTGAAGCTTTCTTT
CASSLWTGGSTEAFF
>TRBJ1-4|NA|TRBV18|NA
TGTGCCAGCTCACCTCCCGGGACCCGTGGGGAAAAACTGTTTTTT
CASSPPGTRGEKLFF
>TRBJ2-1|NA|TRBV21-1|NA
TGTGCCAGCACCCAAAAGACCAGCGGGGGGGCCTGGGAGCAGTTCTTC
CASTQKTSGGAWEQFF
>TRBJ1-5|NA|TRBV15|NA
TGTGCCACCAGCAGAGGAGGGGTGGGGCAGCCCCAGCATTTT
CATSRGGVGQPQHF
>TRBJ1-1|TRBD1|TRBV10-3|NA
TGTGCCATCAGGAAGGGACAGGATGAAGCTTTCTTT
CAIRKGQDEAFF
>TRBJ2-7|TRBD2|TRBV12-3/TRBV12-4|NA
TGTGCCAGCAGTTTTTTGACTAGCGGGATCCAGAACTTC
CASSFLTSGIQNF
>TRBJ1-1|NA|TRBV20-1|few
TGCAGTGCTAGTAGGGGGGGCCGGACTGAAGCTTTCTTT
CSASRGGRTEAFF
>TRBJ1-4|NA|TRBV5-6|NA
TGTGCCAGCAGCCCAAAACCTAAGGCGGCGTCTAATGAAAAACTGTTTTTT
CASSPKPKAASNEKLFF
>TRBJ1-6|TRBD1|TRBV18|NA
TGTGCCAGCTCACCGGACAGGCTTAATTCACCCCTCCACTTT
CASSPDRLNSPLHF
>TRBJ1-1|NA|TRBV5-1|NA
TGCGCCAGCAGCCCGGCTGGGCAACAGGGCGAGGAAGCTTTCTTT
CASSPAGQQGEEAFF
>TRBJ2-7|NA|TRBV6-5|NA
TGTGCCAGCAGTTCGATGGGGGGACCGTACGAGCAGTACTTC
CASSSMGGPYEQYF
>TRBJ2-3|NA|TRBV5-6|NA
TGTGCCAGCAGCTTGTCTTTGGCAAACCCCACAGATACGCAGTATTTT
CASSLSLANPTDTQYF
>TRBJ2-1|TRBD2|TRBV30|NA
TGTGCCTGGAGTGGCCGACCGGGACTAGCGAAGTTCCGCTCCTACAATGAGCAGTTCTTC
CAWSGRPGLAKFRSYNEQFF
>TRBJ1-1|NA|TRBV6-5|once
TGTGCCAGCAACTTAAGGAGGGCCGGGGGGACTGAAGCTTTCTTT
CASNLRRAGGTEAFF
>TRBJ1-5|NA|TRBV28|few
TGTGCCAGCACCCAGGGACCCGGGAGGAGCAATCAGCCCCAGCATTTT
CASTQGPGRSNQPQHF
>TRBJ1-3|NA|TRBV7-8|NA
TGTGCCAGCAGCTTAGTCGGGGGGAGCTCTGGAAACACCATATATTTT
CASSLVGGSSGNTIYF
>TRBJ1-6|NA|TRBV5-1|NA
TGCGCCAGCAGCTTGGATCGGGGCCTCTACTCCTATAATTCACCCCTCCACTTT
CASSLDRGLYSYNSPLHF
>TRBJ1-5|NA|TRBV30|once
TGTGCCTGGAGCGCACATCAGGGTCCTCGGCCCCAGCATTTT
CAWSAHQGPRPQHF
>TRBJ2-1|TRBD2|TRBV7-3|NA
TGTGCCAGCAGCGTTAGCGGGGCCTACAATGAGCAGTTCTTC
CASSVSGAYNEQFF
>TRBJ2-2|NA|TRBV2|NA
TGTGCCAGCAGTGGCCAGGGTCGGGGCGGCACCGGGGAGCTGTTTTTT
CASSGQGRGGTGELFF
>TRBJ1-2|NA|TRBV19|NA
TGTGCCAGTAGTATGGGGGTGTTGTACTATGGCTACACCTTC
CASSMGVLYYGYTF
>TRBJ1-1|NA|TRBV4-2|once
TGTGCCAGCAGCCAAGAAGACGGTCTGAACACTGAAGCTTTCTTT
CASSQEDGLNTEAFF
>TRBJ2-7|TRBD2|TRBV5-6|NA
TGTGCCAGCAGCTTGGTCGGGGGGTCCTACGAGCAGTACTTC
CASSLVGGSYEQYF
>TRBJ1-1|TRBD1|TRBV5-4|once
TGTGCCAGCAGATCGGGACAGCAGAACACTGAAGCTTTCTTT
CASRSGQQNTEAFF
>TRBJ2-2|NA|TRBV7-3|few
TGTGCCAGCAGCGGACAGCCCAGTGGCGGGGAGCTGTTTTTT
CASSGQPSGGELFF
>TRBJ1-1|NA|TRBV18|once
TGTGCCAGCTCTCTCAAGGAGGGCGGAGGTACTGAAGCTTTCTTT
CASSLKEGGGTEAFF
>TRBJ2-6|NA|TRBV11-2|NA
TGTGCCAGCAGGGTCTCTGGGGCCAACGTCCTGACTTTC
CASRVSGANVLTF
>TRBJ1-2|TRBD1|TRBV7-2|NA
TGTGCCAGCAGACTCGCAGGGGGCCGGGGCTACACCTTC
CASRLAGGRGYTF